The subject of this entry is one T cell receptor beta chain. Its specificity is unknown. This sample is part of a study of T cells in Graves' hyperthyroidism and ophthalmopathy. Study context: Any treatment followed the collection of peripheral blood at initial diagnosis.

General study results and limits: Most clonotypes expanded in thyroid above 0.001 were likewise present in blood.

Amplified TCR beta CDR3 regions derived from RNA transcripts. An initial round of RT-PCR targeting the TCR CDR3 relied on the HTBI primer set. One entry per CDR3 protein results from TCRdb running MiXCR on the multiplex PCR reads. Of over 500,000 distinct CDR3 sequences in the sample, more than 15% were seen once. CDR3 length equals 18 residues. Germline V gives CDR1 MGHRA, CDR2 YSYEKL. V dropped 4 bases and J dropped 0; count of bases not matched to a gene: 11. The V call is TRBV4-1, the J call TRBJ1-4; 7 bases agree with TRBD1. This clonotype was obtained from a woman between 18 and 30 years old with Graves' ophthalmopathy. Sequenced material: blood. This chain's CDR3 is CASSLPGQRKATNEKLFF. The CDR3 nucleotides read TGCGCCAGCAGCCTTCCGGGACAGAGGAAAGCAACTAATGAAAAACTGTTTTTT.